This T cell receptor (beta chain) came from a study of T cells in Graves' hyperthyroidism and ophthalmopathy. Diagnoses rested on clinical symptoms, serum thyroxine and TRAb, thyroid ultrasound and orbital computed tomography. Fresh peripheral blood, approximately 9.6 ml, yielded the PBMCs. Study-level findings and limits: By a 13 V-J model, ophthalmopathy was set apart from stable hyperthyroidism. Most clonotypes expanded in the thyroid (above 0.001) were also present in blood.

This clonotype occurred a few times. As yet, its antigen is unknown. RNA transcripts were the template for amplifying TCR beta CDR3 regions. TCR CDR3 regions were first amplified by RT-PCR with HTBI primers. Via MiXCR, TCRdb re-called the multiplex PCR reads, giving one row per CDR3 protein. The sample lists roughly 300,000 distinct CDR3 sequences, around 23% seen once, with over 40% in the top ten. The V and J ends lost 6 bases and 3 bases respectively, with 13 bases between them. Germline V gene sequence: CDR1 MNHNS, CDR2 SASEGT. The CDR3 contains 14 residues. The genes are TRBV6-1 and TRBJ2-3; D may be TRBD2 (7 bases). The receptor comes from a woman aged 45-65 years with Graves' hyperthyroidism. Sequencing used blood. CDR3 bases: TGTGCCAGCAGCCGTAGGGGGGGGACAGATACGCAGTATTTT. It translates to CASSRRGGTDTQYF.